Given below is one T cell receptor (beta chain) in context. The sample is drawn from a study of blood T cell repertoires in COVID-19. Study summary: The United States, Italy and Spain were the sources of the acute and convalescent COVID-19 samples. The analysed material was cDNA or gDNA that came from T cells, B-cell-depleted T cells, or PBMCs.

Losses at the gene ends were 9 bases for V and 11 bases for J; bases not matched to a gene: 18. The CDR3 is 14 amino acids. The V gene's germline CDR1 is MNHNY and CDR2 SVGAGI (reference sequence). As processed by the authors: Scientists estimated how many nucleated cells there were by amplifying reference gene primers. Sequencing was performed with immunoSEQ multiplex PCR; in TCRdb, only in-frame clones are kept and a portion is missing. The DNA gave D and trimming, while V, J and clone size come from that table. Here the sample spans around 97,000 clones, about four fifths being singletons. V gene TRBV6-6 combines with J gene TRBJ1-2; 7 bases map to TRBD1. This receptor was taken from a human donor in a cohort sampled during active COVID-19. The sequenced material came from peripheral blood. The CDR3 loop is CASRTLGQTFRYTF. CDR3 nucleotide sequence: TGTGCCAGTAGGACTTTGGGACAGACGTTTAGGTACACCTTC.